This T cell receptor (beta chain) was captured in a study of shared clonotypes between healthy human individuals. At the level of the study: The donors, two women and a few men, were aged 18 to 49.

Original processing notes: Quality scores were absent from the junction-only immunoSEQ sequences, so filtering differed. Repertoires were generated with immunoSEQ multiplex PCR, while TCRdb's copy carries only in-frame clones and drops some. V, J and clone size are those of that table, while D and trimming were read from the DNA. This sample has some 550,000 clones; 95% to 98% occur once, and the top ten carry 0.045% to 0.06%. Germline V lookup: CDR1 SQVTM, CDR2 ANQGSEA. This CDR3 is 12 amino acids long. Trimming shortened V by 3 bases and J by 3 bases, and 8 bases separated the two germline ends. Details on this clone: The antigen is undetermined.

Study-wide points: Sharing across four donors was highest in naive CD4 (roughly 5%) and lowest in memory CD8 (roughly 0.4%). Non-shared clonotypes displayed generation probabilities falling below those of clonotypes present in all four donors.

The sequence was obtained from a woman in her thirties in good health. V gene TRBV29-1 combines with J gene TRBJ1-1; D ambiguous. The sample was naive CD4+ T cells sorted from blood. Subset given: CD45RA+ positively selected. Written as DNA, the CDR3 is TGCAGCGTTGACCCGGGTTACACTGAAGCTTTCTTT. It yields the protein CSVDPGYTEAFF.